This T cell receptor (beta chain) derives from a study of blood T cell repertoires in COVID-19 (TCRdb year 2020). General notes on the study: Samples from collaborators originated in the United States, Italy and Spain and spanned both the acute and convalescent phases of COVID-19. The material from the prospective study consisted of cDNA or gDNA derived from T cells, B-cell-depleted T cells, or PBMCs. Samples were obtained from the ongoing ImmuneRACE study (first 160 participants) and from 1,200 or so subjects provided by 6 global collaborators. HLA class I and class II types, where available, came from metadata supplied by the sample provider rather than from assay-based typing. Subjects who had been exposed to COVID-19, were actively infected with it, or had recovered from it provided the deeply sampled blood TCRbeta repertoires that made up the dataset. Sample metadata almost always included a de-identified subject ID, COVID-19 status, age in years and sex. The repertoires were made available in a free public database intended to serve as a resource for research on the immune response to SARS-CoV-2. The investigation overall reported the following: Clinical and demographic metadata were provided uncurated, with the amount varying by source and participant.

In Seattle, one collaborating source enrolled patients while the infection was active and tracked those patients longitudinally over the course of disease. Each collaborating institution followed its own protocols to collect whole blood in K2EDTA tubes. For TCRbeta analysis, collaborators shipped samples in one of three forms: frozen whole blood, isolated PBMCs, or DNA extracted from either of those sample types. The immunoSEQ Assay, a bias-controlled multiplex PCR, was used to amplify TCRbeta CDR3 regions from genomic DNA. The original methods were these. Nucleated cell counts per sample were estimated from amplification of reference gene primers within the assay. To quantify the absolute abundance of each unique TCRbeta CDR3 rearrangement, sequence reads were collapsed and filtered. For each sample, productive Simpson clonality was calculated as the square root of Simpson's diversity index over productive rearrangements. Not all clones reach the TCRdb copy of this immuneACCESS table, which keeps in-frame sequences only. Checked studies attribute under half of the gap to unresolved V genes and leave the rest unexplained. For V, J and clone size, that table is used; D and trimming come from the DNA. In all, the sample holds about 220,000 clones, and over 75% of those were seen once. The ten largest account for 2% to 3% of the sample.

The CDR3 sequence holds 15 residues, the cysteine and phenylalanine included. Only the CDR3 part of the read is kept: 45 bases, read in frame from the first base. The germline V gene (reference sequence) sets CDR1 to LNHDA and CDR2 to SQIVND. At the junction V is shortened by 1 base and J by 6 bases, with 13 bases in between. As to this clone: Its cognate antigen has yet to be identified. No much larger clonotype is one base removed from it; base qualities were not supplied.

The sequence was obtained from a woman in her sixties or seventies with COVID-19, enrolled during active disease. The source material was peripheral blood. This chain is built from TRBV19 and TRBJ2-4, and possibly TRBD1, on 5 matching bases. The CDR3 corresponds to CASSIGRQGINIQYF. The DNA reads TGTGCCAGTAGTATAGGTAGGCAGGGTATAAACATTCAGTACTTC.